These T cell receptor beta chains were read from a single sample in a study of radiation and T cells in renal cell carcinoma. Data came from immunoSEQ multiplex PCR; TCRdb stores just in-frame clones and leaves some out. The table includes 130,000 or so clones, roughly 85% detected once. The source material was blood, sampled from a patient whose treatment included radiotherapy and nephrectomy. The receptors originated from a woman aged 45-65 years with renal cell carcinoma. CDR3s include the opening cysteine and the closing phenylalanine or tryptophan. The D gene is left open where the match is weak. The size of a clone is reported for some rows only, either as once, few or many, or as a class for expanded clones.

j_call | clone_size | d_call | v_call | cdr3_aa | cdr3_nt
TRBJ1-1 | NA | TRBD1 | TRBV29-1 | CSVAQGDNAEAFF | TGCAGCGTTGCACAGGGGGACAACGCTGAAGCTTTCTTT
TRBJ2-1 | NA | TRBD1 | TRBV10-1 | CASSDSGGLGANEQFF | TGCGCCAGCAGTGACTCAGGGGGCCTCGGGGCCAATGAGCAGTTCTTC
TRBJ1-2 | NA | TRBD1 | TRBV9 | CASSATGAGYTF | TGTGCCAGCAGCGCGACAGGGGCTGGCTACACCTTC
TRBJ1-2 | NA | TRBD1 | TRBV7-2 | CASSYGQENYGYTF | TGTGCCAGCAGCTATGGACAGGAGAACTATGGCTACACCTTC
TRBJ2-7 | NA | TRBD1 | TRBV18 | CASSLGTGSREQYF | TGTGCCAGCTCACTCGGGACAGGGTCGAGGGAGCAGTACTTC
TRBJ2-1 | NA | NA | TRBV29-1 | CSVAESNEQFF | TGCAGCGTCGCGGAATCCAATGAGCAGTTCTTC
TRBJ2-3 | NA | NA | TRBV25-1 | CASSEYTGTDTQYF | TGTGCCAGCAGTGAATACACAGGGACAGATACGCAGTATTTT
TRBJ2-3 | NA | NA | TRBV7-9 | CASSRDTDTQYF | TGTGCCAGCAGCCGGGACACAGATACGCAGTATTTT
TRBJ1-2 | few | NA | TRBV19 | CASSYRTNYGYTF | TGTGCCAGTAGTTACAGGACTAACTATGGCTACACCTTC
TRBJ1-5 | NA | TRBD1 | TRBV6-4 | CASSDGRGLEQPQHF | TGTGCCAGCAGTGACGGCAGGGGGCTCGAACAGCCCCAGCATTTT
TRBJ1-1 | once | NA | TRBV11-2 | CASSPSTEAFF | TGTGCCAGCAGCCCGTCCACTGAAGCTTTCTTT
TRBJ1-5 | NA | TRBD1 | TRBV6-6 | CASSRAGTGDNQPQHF | TGTGCCAGCAGTAGAGCCGGGACAGGGGACAATCAGCCCCAGCATTTT